This TCR beta chain was retrieved from a study of cytomegalovirus exposure and HLA in healthy donors. Study-level background: Approximately 190 million T cells yielded 120 million or so unique TCR beta sequences, as an earlier analysis found. Points from the study as a whole: Apparent HLA restriction characterized most CMV-associated TCR beta chains in a later analysis.

A remark on this clone: The antigen remains unidentified.

This CDR3 region has 17 residues. Germline V gives CDR1 MDHEN, CDR2 SYDVKM. V lost 5 bases and J lost 4, with 23 bases in between. Primers included in the PCR were 60 Vbeta and 13 Jbeta primers. Per the authors' pipeline: Counted up in a later analysis, unique TCR beta chains came to some 75 million, with roughly 11 million shared. Sequencing was performed with immunoSEQ multiplex PCR; in TCRdb, only in-frame clones are kept and a portion is missing. That table furnishes V, J and clone size, whereas the DNA furnished D and trimming. The data contain 100,000 or so clones, about 77% of them singletons. This receptor was obtained from a woman aged 18 to 35 in good health and CMV-seropositive. This chain links TRBV28 with TRBJ2-5; D possibly corresponds to TRBD1 (6 bases). Material: PBMCs. The CDR3 DNA follows: TGTGCCAGCAGTCATTACCCCTTCAACAGGGAAGGAGAGACCCAGTACTTC. Its translation: CASSHYPFNREGETQYF.